These T cell receptor beta chains were read from a single sample in a study of Ad26.COV2.S vaccination and SARS-CoV-2 variants. Sequenced by immunoSEQ multiplex PCR; TCRdb stores in-frame clones only, minus some. The sample has about 440,000 clones; roughly nine tenths are singletons. Sequenced material: peripheral blood, taken in a trial of Ad26.COV2.S vaccine versus placebo. These receptors all stem from a person between 18 and 65 years old who received the Ad26.COV2.S COVID-19 vaccine or a placebo. Each CDR3 is given with its conserved first and last residue. The D gene is left open where the match is weak. Size is stated for part of the rows, as once, few or many counts, or as a class when the clone is expanded.

J gene: TRBJ2-7
V gene: TRBV4-1
D gene: TRBD2
clone size: .
CDR3 DNA: TGCGCCAGCAGCCAAGAGCATAGCGGGAGGGCGTATGAGCAGTACTTC
CDR3 protein: CASSQEHSGRAYEQYF

J gene: TRBJ2-3
V gene: TRBV2
D gene: .
clone size: .
CDR3 DNA: TGTGCCACCCGGACGGGGGATACGCAGTATTTT
CDR3 protein: CATRTGDTQYF

J gene: TRBJ2-1
V gene: TRBV4-2
D gene: TRBD2
clone size: .
CDR3 DNA: TGTGCCAGCAGCCAAGATCCGGGAGGGTTGGGGAATTTCAATGAGCAGTTCTTC
CDR3 protein: CASSQDPGGLGNFNEQFF

J gene: TRBJ1-1
V gene: TRBV4-2
D gene: .
clone size: few
CDR3 DNA: TGTGCCAGCAGCCAACAAGTCGGAGGGCGGGTAAACACTGAAGCTTTCTTT
CDR3 protein: CASSQQVGGRVNTEAFF

J gene: TRBJ2-7
V gene: TRBV27
D gene: .
clone size: few
CDR3 DNA: TGTGCCAGCAGTTTGCTCCGGGGCCCCTACGAGCAGTACTTC
CDR3 protein: CASSLLRGPYEQYF

J gene: TRBJ1-2
V gene: TRBV30
D gene: .
clone size: few
CDR3 DNA: TGTGCCTGCGACGGAAACTATGGCTACACCTTC
CDR3 protein: CACDGNYGYTF

J gene: TRBJ1-6
V gene: TRBV4-3
D gene: .
clone size: .
CDR3 DNA: TGCGCCAGCAGCCAAGAAGACAGCTCCTATAATTCACCCCTCCACTTT
CDR3 protein: CASSQEDSSYNSPLHF

J gene: TRBJ2-7
V gene: TRBV6-5
D gene: .
clone size: .
CDR3 DNA: TGTGCCAGCAGTTACTCGACGGGAGTGTTCGAGCAGTACTTC
CDR3 protein: CASSYSTGVFEQYF

J gene: TRBJ1-4
V gene: TRBV7-9
D gene: .
clone size: .
CDR3 DNA: TGTGCCAGCAGCTTAGGACAGGCCCTTACAGAAAAACTGTTTTTT
CDR3 protein: CASSLGQALTEKLFF

J gene: TRBJ1-2
V gene: TRBV5-4
D gene: TRBD1
clone size: few
CDR3 DNA: TGTGCCAGCAGCCCAACCCCGGGACAGGGGGCGACTGGCTATGGCTACACCTTC
CDR3 protein: CASSPTPGQGATGYGYTF

J gene: TRBJ2-7
V gene: TRBV27
D gene: TRBD1
clone size: .
CDR3 DNA: TGTGCCAGCAGCCTTCGGACAGGGGAGTCCTACGAGCAGTACTTC
CDR3 protein: CASSLRTGESYEQYF

J gene: TRBJ1-1
V gene: TRBV27
D gene: .
clone size: once
CDR3 DNA: TGTGCCACCAGGGAGGGGTTGAACACTGAAGCTTTCTTT
CDR3 protein: CATREGLNTEAFF

J gene: TRBJ2-2
V gene: TRBV7-2
D gene: TRBD2
clone size: .
CDR3 DNA: TGTGCCAGCAGCCTCAGAGCAACTAGCGGGAGTCTCACCGGGGAGCTGTTTTTT
CDR3 protein: CASSLRATSGSLTGELFF

J gene: TRBJ2-2
V gene: TRBV5-1
D gene: TRBD2
clone size: .
CDR3 DNA: TGCGCCAGCAGTCTGGGGACCTCGACTAGCGGGAGGGTAAACACCGGGGAGCTGTTTTTT
CDR3 protein: CASSLGTSTSGRVNTGELFF

J gene: TRBJ2-7
V gene: TRBV3-1/TRBV3-2
D gene: .
clone size: .
CDR3 DNA: TGTGCCAGCAGCCAAATGGGGCTCCGAACGGGGGAGCAGTACTTC
CDR3 protein: CASSQMGLRTGEQYF

J gene: TRBJ1-2
V gene: TRBV14
D gene: TRBD1
clone size: .
CDR3 DNA: TGTGCCAGCAGCCAACATACGGGACAGGGAAGAAGGGGCTACACCTTC
CDR3 protein: CASSQHTGQGRRGYTF

J gene: TRBJ2-1
V gene: TRBV11-3
D gene: TRBD2
clone size: .
CDR3 DNA: TGTGCCAGCAGCTTAGGCTCGCGGGAGTTCGATGAGCAGTTCTTC
CDR3 protein: CASSLGSREFDEQFF

J gene: TRBJ2-3
V gene: TRBV23-1
D gene: TRBD2
clone size: .
CDR3 DNA: TGCGCCAGCAGTCATCCCCAGGGCCTAGCGGGAGGGCCTTCAGATACGCAGTATTTT
CDR3 protein: CASSHPQGLAGGPSDTQYF

J gene: TRBJ1-5
V gene: TRBV18
D gene: .
clone size: .
CDR3 DNA: TGTGCCAGCTCACCCCCAGGTTCGTCGAGCAATCAGCCCCAGCATTTT
CDR3 protein: CASSPPGSSSNQPQHF

J gene: TRBJ1-1
V gene: TRBV30
D gene: .
clone size: .
CDR3 DNA: TGTGCCTGGAAACAGACAGAGATGAACACTGAAGCTTTCTTT
CDR3 protein: CAWKQTEMNTEAFF

J gene: TRBJ2-7
V gene: TRBV20-1
D gene: .
clone size: .
CDR3 DNA: TGCAGTGCTCGACTACCTTACGAGCAGTACTTC
CDR3 protein: CSARLPYEQYF

J gene: TRBJ2-7
V gene: TRBV4-3
D gene: TRBD2
clone size: .
CDR3 DNA: TGCGCCAGCAGCCAAGGACTAGCGGGACCCTACGAGCAGTACTTC
CDR3 protein: CASSQGLAGPYEQYF

J gene: TRBJ2-1
V gene: TRBV15
D gene: .
clone size: .
CDR3 DNA: TGTGCCACCAGCAGAGATGGGGCCGGTGAGCAGTTCTTC
CDR3 protein: CATSRDGAGEQFF

J gene: TRBJ2-2
V gene: TRBV5-6
D gene: TRBD2
clone size: once
CDR3 DNA: TGTGCCAGCAGCCAGGGACTAGCGGGATCCTACGGGGAGCTGTTTTTT
CDR3 protein: CASSQGLAGSYGELFF

J gene: TRBJ1-1
V gene: TRBV12-3/TRBV12-4
D gene: .
clone size: .
CDR3 DNA: TGTGCCAGCAGATCGACAGCGAACACTGAAGCTTTCTTT
CDR3 protein: CASRSTANTEAFF

J gene: TRBJ2-7
V gene: TRBV2
D gene: .
clone size: once
CDR3 DNA: TGTGCCAGCAGTCCGGCAGGGGGGAACTACGAGCAGTACTTC
CDR3 protein: CASSPAGGNYEQYF

J gene: TRBJ2-3
V gene: TRBV6-5
D gene: .
clone size: .
CDR3 DNA: TGTGCCAGCAGGGGCGCAGATACGCAGTATTTT
CDR3 protein: CASRGADTQYF

J gene: TRBJ2-3
V gene: TRBV3-1/TRBV3-2
D gene: .
clone size: .
CDR3 DNA: TGTGCCAGCAGCCTTTTGGGAGGGACTTCCAGGGGTTCAGATACGCAGTATTTT
CDR3 protein: CASSLLGGTSRGSDTQYF

J gene: TRBJ1-1
V gene: TRBV6-5
D gene: .
clone size: .
CDR3 DNA: TGTGCCAGCAGTTACGGCAGGAATGGGGAAGCTTTCTTT
CDR3 protein: CASSYGRNGEAFF

J gene: TRBJ1-2
V gene: TRBV15
D gene: .
clone size: .
CDR3 DNA: TGTGCCACCAGCACCAGAGGGTCTGGGTATGGCTACACCTTC
CDR3 protein: CATSTRGSGYGYTF

J gene: TRBJ2-3
V gene: TRBV2
D gene: .
clone size: .
CDR3 DNA: TGTGCCAGCAGGATCACCCGTGGGGCAGATACGCAGTATTTT
CDR3 protein: CASRITRGADTQYF

J gene: TRBJ1-1
V gene: TRBV4-3
D gene: TRBD1
clone size: once
CDR3 DNA: TGCGCCAGCAGCCAACTCACTGGGACAGGGGTTCACACTGAAGCTTTCTTT
CDR3 protein: CASSQLTGTGVHTEAFF